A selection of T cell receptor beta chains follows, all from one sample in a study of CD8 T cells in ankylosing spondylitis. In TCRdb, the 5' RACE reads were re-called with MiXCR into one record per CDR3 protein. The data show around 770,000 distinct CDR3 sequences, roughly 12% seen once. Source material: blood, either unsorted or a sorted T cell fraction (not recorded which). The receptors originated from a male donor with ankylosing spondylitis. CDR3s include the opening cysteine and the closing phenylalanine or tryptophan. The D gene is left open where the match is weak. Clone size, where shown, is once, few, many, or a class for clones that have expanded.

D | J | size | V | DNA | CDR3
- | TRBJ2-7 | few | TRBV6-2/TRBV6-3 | TGTGCCAGCAGCTTTAGCGTGACCTACTACGAGCAGTACTTC | CASSFSVTYYEQYF
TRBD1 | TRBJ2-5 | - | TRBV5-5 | TGTGCCAGCAGCTCCACAGGGGGCAGCGGAAAGACCCAGTACTTC | CASSSTGGSGKTQYF
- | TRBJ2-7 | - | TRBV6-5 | TGTGCCAGCAGTTACTCGACCACCGCCTACAAGCAGTACTTC | CASSYSTTAYKQYF
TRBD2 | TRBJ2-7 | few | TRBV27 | TGTGCCAGCAGTCACAGACTAGCGAGCTCCTACGAGCAGTACTTC | CASSHRLASSYEQYF
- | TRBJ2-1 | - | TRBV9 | TGTGCCAGCAGCGCAAGACTAGGATTAGTGGCTGAGCAGTTCTTC | CASSARLGLVAEQFF
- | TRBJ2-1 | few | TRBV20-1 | TGCAGTGCTAGAGATCGGAGAGCGCCTTGGGATGAGCAGTTCTTC | CSARDRRAPWDEQFF
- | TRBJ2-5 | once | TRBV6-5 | TGTGCCAGCAAAACAGGGCAAGAGACCCAGTACTTC | CASKTGQETQYF
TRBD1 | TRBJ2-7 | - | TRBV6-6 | TGTGCCAGCAGTTTCTCCGGGACAGGGACCTACGAGCAGTACTTC | CASSFSGTGTYEQYF
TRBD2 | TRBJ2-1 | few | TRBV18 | TGTGCCAGCTCACCGGGACTAGCAGAAAATGAGCAGTTCTTC | CASSPGLAENEQFF
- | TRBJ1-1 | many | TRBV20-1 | TGCAGTGCGAACGGGAAAGCTTTCTTT | CSANGKAFF
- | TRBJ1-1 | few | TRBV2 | TGTGCCAGCAGCAAGACAGGAGAGAACACTGAAGCTTTCTTT | CASSKTGENTEAFF
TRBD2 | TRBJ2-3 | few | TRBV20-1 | TGCAGTGCCGAGTCGCCTAGCGGGAGAAGAGATACGCAGTATTTT | CSAESPSGRRDTQYF
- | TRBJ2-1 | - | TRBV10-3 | TGTGCCATCAGTGACCCTGGGACGGGGACCTACAATGAGCAGTTCTTC | CAISDPGTGTYNEQFF
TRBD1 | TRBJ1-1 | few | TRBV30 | TGTGCCTGGAGTAGCCAGGGGGCATTCGACGACACTGAAGCTTTCTTT | CAWSSQGAFDDTEAFF
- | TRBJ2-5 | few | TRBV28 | TGTGCCAGCAGGGGGGGATCGACGATTGAGACCCAGTACTTC | CASRGGSTIETQYF